What follows are 16 T cell receptor beta chains derived from one specimen sequenced in a study of blood T cell repertoires in COVID-19. The method was immunoSEQ multiplex PCR; TCRdb's version includes in-frame clones alone and lacks a portion of them. The table lists roughly 100,000 clones, under 90% of them singletons. Sequencing was carried out using peripheral blood. The receptors originated from a man aged 80 or over with acute or convalescent COVID-19.

This chain links TRBV18 with TRBJ2-2, with 7 bases identical to TRBD2. The V gene end was trimmed by 3 bases and the J gene end by 0 bases; junction bases not matched to a gene: 4. Germline CDR1 and CDR2: KGHSH and LQKENI. The CDR3 extends over 16 amino acids. The CDR3 DNA is TGTGCCAGCTCACCCCTGAGCGGGACGAACACCGGGGAGCTGTTTTTT. Amino acid sequence: CASSPLSGTNTGELFF.

This sequence joins TRBV28 and TRBJ2-7; the D gene is possibly TRBD2 (5 bases). This CDR3 is 14 amino acids long. Germline values: CDR1 MDHEN, CDR2 SYDVKM. Trimming shortened V by 7 bases and J by 7 bases, and 20 bases separated the two germline ends. The CDR3 is CASTGVGSGEEQYF. CDR3 nucleotide sequence: TGTGCCAGCACCGGGGTAGGCTCGGGTGAGGAGCAGTACTTC.

V usage is TRBV7-9 and J usage is TRBJ1-2, with a possible D match to TRBD1 (5 bases). V was trimmed by 3 bases and J by 5 bases, leaving 16 bases between them. CDR3 length: 15 amino acids. From germline, CDR1 is SEHNR and CDR2 FQNEAQ (reference sequence). DNA of the CDR3: TGTGCCAGCAGCTTTCCTTGGGGGGGAGGTTATGGCTACACCTTC. Amino acids: CASSFPWGGGYGYTF.

J is TRBJ1-5 and V is TRBV5-1, with D unresolved. Germline CDR1 is SGHRS and CDR2 is YFSETQ. V dropped 0 bases and J dropped 2 bases, with 6 bases sitting between them. The CDR3 consists of 14 residues. This chain's CDR3 is CASSLGSGNQPQHF. The CDR3 region has the DNA TGCGCCAGCAGCTTGGGATCAGGCAATCAGCCCCAGCATTTT.

The sample holds a few counts of this clone. This chain joins TRBV5-4 and TRBJ2-3; 7 bases fit TRBD2. The CDR3 runs 16 residues. V lost 2 bases and J lost 4; bases outside the gene matches: 10. Germline V gives CDR1 SGHNT, CDR2 YYREEE (reference sequence). The CDR3 bases are TGTGCCAGCAGCTTTGAACTAGCGAAGGCGGCAGATACGCAGTATTTT. This encodes CASSFELAKAADTQYF.

The chain combines TRBV19 with TRBJ1-2; D uncertain. V shed 3 bases and J shed 2 bases, with 7 bases lying between them. Per germline, CDR1 LNHDA and CDR2 SQIVND (reference sequence). The CDR3 length is 13 residues. The CDR3 sequence: CASSIEGNYGYTF. CDR3 bases: TGTGCCAGTAGTATCGAGGGAAACTATGGCTACACCTTC.

There are a few counts of this clone. The V gene is TRBV5-4, the J gene TRBJ1-1; 9 bases are shared with TRBD1. Germline V gives CDR1 SGHNT, CDR2 YYREEE (reference sequence). After removal of 6 bases from V and 8 bases from J, the junction contained 11 bases not matched to a gene. This CDR3 has 14 residues. This CDR3 is CASTTHGQGPEAFF. The CDR3 DNA reads as TGTGCCAGCACCACCCATGGACAGGGGCCCGAAGCTTTCTTT. The full variable domain, rest sourced from reference TRBV5-4 and TRBJ1-1, is ETGVTQSPTHLIKTRGQQVTLRCSSQSGHNTVSWYQQALGQGPQFIFQYYREEENGRGNFPPRFSGLQFPNYSSELNVNALELDDSALYLCASTTHGQGPEAFFGQGTRLTVV.

The chain carries TRBV18 and TRBJ1-5; TRBD1 is a possible D gene (6 bases). V lost 2 bases and J lost 2, with 13 bases in between. Germline loops: CDR1 KGHSH, CDR2 LQKENI. The CDR3 spans 16 residues. The CDR3, as DNA: TGTGCCAGCTCACCAACGGGGGGCGAAGGCAATCAGCCCCAGCATTTT. It yields the protein CASSPTGGEGNQPQHF.

The chain uses TRBV7-2 and TRBJ1-5; TRBD1 matches at 11 bases. Germline V gives CDR1 SGHTA, CDR2 FQGNSA. CDR3 length equals 17 residues. Trimming at V came to 3 bases and at J to 3 bases, leaving 7 bases not matched to a gene. The CDR3, as DNA: TGTGCCAGCAGCTTCCTTCCGGGACAGGGGGACAATCAGCCCCAGCATTTT. This codes for CASSFLPGQGDNQPQHF.

The V and J genes are TRBV5-5 and TRBJ2-2; D is possibly TRBD2 (5 bases). Germline V gives CDR1 SGHKS, CDR2 YYEKEE (reference sequence). V lost 0 bases to trimming and J lost 7 bases, with 13 bases between them. This CDR3 has 15 amino acids. The CDR3 sequence is CASSLVGLRDGELFF. The DNA for the CDR3 is TGTGCCAGCAGCTTGGTCGGACTTAGGGACGGGGAGCTGTTTTTT.

As regards this clone: This could be a read error, since a much larger clone is one nucleotide away. The sample contains more than one DNA sequence encoding this CDR3. J is TRBJ2-7 and V is TRBV4-1; D is possibly TRBD2 (6 bases). The CDR3 loop spans 15 amino acids. Germline V lookup: CDR1 MGHRA, CDR2 YSYEKL. V gave up 6 bases and J gave up 3 bases, with 18 bases separating them. CDR3 sequence reads: CASSQLLAGDYEQYF. The CDR3, as DNA: TGCGCCAGCAGTCAATTACTAGCTGGAGACTACGAGCAGTACTTC.

This chain joins TRBV5-1 and TRBJ2-1, with 12 positions matching TRBD2. Per germline, CDR1 SGHRS and CDR2 YFSETQ. With V trimmed by 0 bases and J by 7 bases, 8 bases remained unmatched. The CDR3 is made up of 17 amino acids. CDR3 bases: TGCGCCAGCAGCTTGGGAGGATGGACTAGCGGGAAAAATGAGCAGTTCTTC. This encodes CASSLGGWTSGKNEQFF.

The chain links TRBV30 to TRBJ1-6, with no clear D. V lost 3 bases and J 10 bases, leaving 13 bases between the germline ends. The CDR3 runs to 13 residues. Per the germline V gene, CDR1 is GTSNPN and CDR2 is SVGIG (reference sequence). The CDR3 nucleotides are TGTGCCTGGAGAGTTAGCGGGAACTCACCCCTCCACTTT. Protein product: CAWRVSGNSPLHF. Using reference TRBV30 and TRBJ1-6 for the parts outside the CDR3, the full variable domain is SQTIHQWPATLVQPVGSPLSLECTVEGTSNPNLYWYRQAAGRGLQLLFYSVGIGQISSEVPQNLSASRPQDRQFILSSKKLLLSDSGFYLCAWRVSGNSPLHFGNGTRLTVT.

In nucleotides, the CDR3 is TGTGCCAGCAGACCGAGACAGGGCTATAATTCACCCCTCCACTTT. Protein: CASRPRQGYNSPLHF. The chain recombines TRBV6-5 with TRBJ1-6; 7 bases are shared with TRBD1. Unmatched junction bases numbered 5, after V lost 6 bases and J lost 3 bases. There are 15 residues in the CDR3. The V gene's germline CDR1 is MNHEY and CDR2 SVGAGI.

This clone was counted a single time. The chain uses TRBV5-1 and TRBJ1-2; 7 bases line up with TRBD1. The germline V gene has CDR1 SGHRS and CDR2 YFSETQ. The CDR3 runs to 15 residues. The trim removed 4 bases at V and 6 bases at J, leaving 12 bases unmatched. Here the CDR3 reads CASSTGQAETHGYTF. As DNA, the CDR3 is TGCGCCAGCAGCACCGGACAGGCGGAGACGCATGGCTACACCTTC.

The CDR3 is CASRPTGLGNEQFF. The CDR3 nucleotides read TGCGCCAGCAGACCTACAGGGTTGGGCAATGAGCAGTTCTTC. V usage is TRBV10-1 and J usage is TRBJ2-1, with D possibly matching TRBD1 (6 bases). CDR1 and CDR2 from the germline V gene are WNHNN and SYGVQD (reference sequence). Deletions cut 6 bases from V and 6 bases from J, with 15 bases between. The CDR3 runs 14 residues.